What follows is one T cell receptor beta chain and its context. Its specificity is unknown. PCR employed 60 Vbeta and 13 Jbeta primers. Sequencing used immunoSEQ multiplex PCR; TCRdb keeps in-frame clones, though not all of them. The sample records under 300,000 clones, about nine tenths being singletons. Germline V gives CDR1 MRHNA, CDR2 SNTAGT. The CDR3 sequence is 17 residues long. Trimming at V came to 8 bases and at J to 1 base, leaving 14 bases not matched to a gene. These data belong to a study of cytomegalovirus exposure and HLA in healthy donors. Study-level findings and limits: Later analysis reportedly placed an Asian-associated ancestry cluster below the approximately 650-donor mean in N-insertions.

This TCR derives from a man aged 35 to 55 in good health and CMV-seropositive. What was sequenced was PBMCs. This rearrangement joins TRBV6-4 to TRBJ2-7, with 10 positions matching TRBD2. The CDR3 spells CASPDRASGSWSYEQYF. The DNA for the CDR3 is TGTGCCAGCCCCGACCGGGCTAGCGGGAGTTGGTCCTACGAGCAGTACTTC.